The T cell receptor beta chain described here comes from a study of response to subunit inactivated influenza vaccine. Study-wide results and limits: Authors suggested each seasonal flu vaccination may recruit only limited numbers of new T cells.

TCRdb fed the RT-PCR reads into MiXCR, producing one record per CDR3 protein. The data contain about 520,000 distinct CDR3 sequences, 6% to 9% of them singletons. The germline V gene has CDR1 GTSNPN and CDR2 SVGIG (reference sequence). The CDR3 runs to 12 residues. There are many counts of this clonotype. Its specificity is unknown. The junction departs from the called germline gene at one end, perhaps through a read error. The V call is TRBV30, the J call TRBJ2-3; D might be TRBD2 (5 bases). The receptor was derived from a man between 50 and 69 years old who received an inactivated influenza vaccine. The sequenced sample was PBMCs from blood, obtained around 25 months after vaccination. The CDR3 reads CAWSVTPIRAAF. The CDR3 DNA sequence: TGTGCCTGGAGTGTCACCCCCATAAGAGCGGCCTTT.